Listed here are 30 T cell receptor beta chains from one sample, sequenced in a study of cytomegalovirus exposure and HLA in healthy donors. The PCR contained 60 Vbeta and 13 Jbeta primers. Only in-frame clones appear in the TCRdb table, and some are missing; sequencing was by immunoSEQ multiplex PCR. The listing records 68,000 or so clones. Sequenced sample: PBMCs. The receptors were sampled from a female donor in good health and CMV-seropositive.

The chain uses TRBV18 and TRBJ1-4, with D tentatively TRBD1 (5 bases). CDR3 length: 16 amino acids. V lost 8 bases, J lost 8 bases, and 24 bases lay in between. In germline, CDR1 is KGHSH, CDR2 LQKENI. The DNA for the CDR3 is TGTGCCAGCGGAACCGCGATCGACAGCCAGAGGGAAAAACTGTTTTTT. Translating it yields CASGTAIDSQREKLFF.

This chain connects TRBV6-5 to TRBJ1-2, with 7 bases fitting TRBD1. Germline values: CDR1 MNHEY, CDR2 SVGAGI. This CDR3 is built from 15 residues. Trimming at V came to 0 bases and at J to 4 bases, leaving 5 bases not matched to a gene. The CDR3 bases are TGTGCCAGCAGTTACTCTACAGGGGTAGGCTATGGCTACACCTTC. This encodes CASSYSTGVGYGYTF.

This chain uses TRBV28 with TRBJ2-2; TRBD1 is a possible D gene (6 bases). The V end lost 4 bases, the J end lost 4 bases, and 13 bases lay between the germline ends. The V gene's germline CDR1 is MDHEN and CDR2 SYDVKM. The CDR3 extends over 15 amino acids. The CDR3 DNA is TGTGCCAGCAGTTCCTCGGGACAAGGCACCGGGGAGCTGTTTTTT. This gives the protein CASSSSGQGTGELFF.

The chain recombines TRBV9 with TRBJ2-7, with TRBD2 matching 7 bases. This CDR3 comprises 14 residues. The germline V gene encodes CDR1 SGDLS and CDR2 YYNGEE. V lost 0 bases and J lost 3; bases outside the gene matches: 3. The DNA of the CDR3 is TGTGCCAGCAGCGTAGCGGGGGGAGGCTACGAGCAGTACTTC. Amino acids: CASSVAGGGYEQYF.

The chain couples TRBV7-2 to TRBJ2-5, with TRBD1 matching 8 bases. Germline V gives CDR1 SGHTA, CDR2 FQGNSA. This CDR3 is 15 amino acids long. Germline trimming cut 4 bases from V and 4 bases from J; bases unmatched to any gene: 8. CDR3 region: CASSSRTGKVETQYF. The CDR3 DNA reads as TGTGCCAGCAGCTCCCGGACAGGGAAAGTAGAGACCCAGTACTTC.

Notes on this clone: This sample also contains other DNA sequences that code for the same CDR3. This chain joins TRBV19 and TRBJ2-4, with 10 bases lining up with TRBD2. This CDR3 region has 18 residues. The germline CDR1 and CDR2 sequences are LNHDA and SQIVND (reference sequence). Trimming removed 7 bases from V and 0 bases from J; junction bases left unmatched: 12. The CDR3 coding sequence is TGTGCCAGTACCCGATTCGGGCTAGCGGGAGCAGCCAAAAACATTCAGTACTTC. Translated, it gives CASTRFGLAGAAKNIQYF.

The chain employs TRBV5-6 and TRBJ1-2; the D is unclear. The CDR3 is made up of 15 amino acids. Trimming removed 3 bases from V and 4 bases from J, with 16 bases in between. The germline V gene has CDR1 SGHDT and CDR2 YYEEEE. The CDR3 is CASSSLLMSLYGYTF. The CDR3, as DNA: TGTGCCAGCAGCTCTCTGTTAATGTCCCTCTATGGCTACACCTTC.

The V and J genes are TRBV10-3 and TRBJ2-1; D possibly corresponds to TRBD1 (6 bases). The CDR3 extends over 15 amino acids. The ends were cut back, 2 bases at V and 6 bases at J, with 14 bases in the middle. Germline V lookup: CDR1 ENHRY, CDR2 SYGVKD. The CDR3 here is CAISENSQGSNEQFF. CDR3 coding DNA: TGTGCCATCAGTGAGAATTCCCAGGGGAGCAATGAGCAGTTCTTC.

V is TRBV7-2 and J is TRBJ2-7; perhaps TRBD1 as D (6 bases). V was shortened by 4 bases and J by 2 bases, with 12 bases between the two germline ends. This CDR3 comprises 14 residues. CDR1 and CDR2 from the germline V gene are SGHTA and FQGNSA. CDR3 bases: TGTGCCAGCAGCTCCCACAGGGCCCCCTACGAGCAGTACTTC. Translation: CASSSHRAPYEQYF.

The chain is built from TRBV6-6 and TRBJ2-5; 12 bases fit TRBD1. V trimming: 5 bases; J trimming: 4 bases; junction bases outside the gene matches: 8. Germline-derived CDR1 and CDR2 are MNHNY and SVGAGI (reference sequence). The CDR3 length is 16 residues. The chain's CDR3 is CASSAIRDRGRETQYF. The CDR3 bases are TGTGCCAGCAGTGCGATCCGGGACAGGGGGCGAGAGACCCAGTACTTC.

The CDR3 region has the DNA TGTGCCAGCGCTTTGACTTGGGACACCTCCTATGGCTACACCTTC. It codes for CASALTWDTSYGYTF. The J gene is TRBJ1-2, the V gene TRBV27; a possible D gene is TRBD1 (6 bases). Looked up from germline, CDR1 is MNHEY and CDR2 is SMNVEV (reference sequence). CDR3 size: 15 residues. V lost 8 bases and J 4 bases, leaving 20 bases between the germline ends.

The gene calls are TRBV7-9 and TRBJ2-3; 10 nucleotides align to TRBD2. The CDR3 length is 19 residues. Germline values: CDR1 SEHNR, CDR2 FQNEAQ (reference sequence). The J segment lost 3 bases and the V segment lost 0 bases, leaving 12 bases of the junction unmatched. The CDR3 protein is CASSLATSGSRGWTDTQYF. CDR3 nucleotides: TGTGCCAGCAGCTTAGCGACTAGCGGGTCCCGAGGTTGGACAGATACGCAGTATTTT.

This chain links TRBV29-1 with TRBJ2-1, with 11 bases matching TRBD2. CDR1 SQVTM and CDR2 ANQGSEA come from the germline V gene. Losses at the gene ends were 6 bases for V and 6 bases for J; bases not matched to a gene: 7. The CDR3 length is 14 residues. CDR3 amino acids: CSVVAGGPGNEQFF. The CDR3 nucleotides read TGCAGCGTAGTAGCGGGAGGGCCGGGCAATGAGCAGTTCTTC.

J is TRBJ1-2 and V is TRBV7-6; D is uncertain. The V end lost 6 bases, the J end lost 0 bases, and 14 bases lay between the germline ends. Per the germline V gene, CDR1 is SGHVS and CDR2 is FNYEAQ. The CDR3 totals 15 residues. CDR3 protein: CASSPMGGANYGYTF. The CDR3 coding sequence is TGTGCCAGCAGTCCTATGGGCGGGGCTAACTATGGCTACACCTTC.

The gene calls are TRBV7-6 and TRBJ1-1; possible D gene TRBD1, 6 bases. Germline CDR1 is SGHVS and CDR2 is FNYEAQ. Trimming left V 1 base short and J 3 bases short, with 6 bases between. The CDR3 runs 13 residues. The CDR3 loop reads CASSLEGDTEAFF. CDR3 bases: TGTGCCAGCAGCTTAGAGGGGGACACTGAAGCTTTCTTT.

The gene calls are TRBV7-9 and TRBJ2-5; no clear D. There are 14 residues in the CDR3. The V gene lost 7 bases and the J gene lost 5 bases, with 17 bases spanning the gap. Germline values: CDR1 SEHNR, CDR2 FQNEAQ (reference sequence). The CDR3 loop is CASTPPRVKETQYF. CDR3 in DNA: TGTGCCAGCACCCCCCCACGGGTTAAGGAGACCCAGTACTTC.

This rearrangement joins TRBV28 to TRBJ1-5, with TRBD1 as a possible D gene (6 bases). Trimming took 1 base from V and 5 from J, leaving 9 bases between them. Germline loops: CDR1 MDHEN, CDR2 SYDVKM. The CDR3 is 14 amino acids. CDR3 amino acids: CASSLLQGDQPQHF. As DNA, the CDR3 is TGTGCCAGCAGTTTATTACAGGGTGATCAGCCCCAGCATTTT.

V is TRBV9 and J is TRBJ1-1, with D tentatively TRBD1 (6 bases). Trimming took 3 bases from V and 5 from J, leaving 20 bases between them. The CDR3 is 16 residues long. Germline CDR1 reads SGDLS; CDR2 reads YYNGEE. DNA of the CDR3: TGTGCCAGCAGCGCCTCTTTGGCGGGGGGGCGGACTGAAGCTTTCTTT. Its translation is CASSASLAGGRTEAFF. Drawing the rest from reference TRBV9 and TRBJ1-1, the complete variable domain is DSGVTQTPKHLITATGQRVTLRCSPRSGDLSVYWYQQSLDQGLQFLIQYYNGEERAKGNILERFSAQQFPDLHSELNLSSLELGDSALYFCASSASLAGGRTEAFFGQGTRLTVV.

The gene calls are TRBV2 and TRBJ2-7; 8 positions match TRBD2. The germline gives CDR1 SNHLY, CDR2 FYNNEI. J gave up 3 bases and V 6 bases, and 7 bases lay outside the gene matches. This CDR3 has 14 residues. CDR3 loop: CASRVPGLGYEQYF. CDR3 in DNA: TGTGCCAGCAGGGTCCCGGGACTAGGCTACGAGCAGTACTTC.

The V gene is TRBV30, the J gene TRBJ1-4, with TRBD1 matching over 7 bases. Losses at the gene ends were 1 base for V and 2 bases for J; bases not matched to a gene: 4. The CDR3 is 15 residues long. The germline CDR1 and CDR2 sequences are GTSNPN and SVGIG (reference sequence). The CDR3 DNA reads TGTGCCTGGAGTGGTCCAGGGGGGACTAATGAAAAACTGTTTTTT. The encoded protein is CAWSGPGGTNEKLFF.

The genes are TRBV5-1 and TRBJ1-2; TRBD1 aligns across 7 bases. Germline CDR1 is SGHRS and CDR2 is YFSETQ. Unmatched junction bases numbered 12, after V lost 5 bases and J lost 5 bases. The CDR3 is made up of 15 amino acids. The CDR3 here is CASRQNTGAPYGYTF. The DNA for the CDR3 is TGCGCCAGCAGGCAGAACACAGGGGCGCCGTATGGCTACACCTTC.

The chain uses TRBV18 and TRBJ2-7, with no clear D. The V end was cut by 2 bases, the J end by 2 bases, with 13 bases between. The CDR3 is 15 amino acids. Germline CDR1 and CDR2: KGHSH and LQKENI. CDR3 region: CASSPTTGFTYEQYF. The CDR3 region has the DNA TGTGCCAGCTCACCAACGACTGGGTTCACCTACGAGCAGTACTTC.

The chain uses TRBV30 and TRBJ2-1, with D perhaps TRBD2 (5 bases). Germline CDR1 is GTSNPN and CDR2 is SVGIG (reference sequence). This CDR3 comprises 14 residues. V lost 5 bases and J lost 4, with 15 bases in between. This CDR3 is CAWGKGGLYNEQFF. In DNA, the CDR3 is TGTGCCTGGGGGAAGGGCGGACTTTACAATGAGCAGTTCTTC.

The chain carries TRBV9 and TRBJ1-2; D perhaps matches TRBD1 (6 bases). Germline values: CDR1 SGDLS, CDR2 YYNGEE. The CDR3 runs 16 residues. The V gene lost 4 bases and the J gene lost 4 bases, with 20 bases spanning the gap. The CDR3 DNA is TGTGCCAGCAGCACTTTGGGGACAAGCAGAACCTATGGCTACACCTTC. Its translation is CASSTLGTSRTYGYTF.

The chain couples TRBV7-2 to TRBJ1-4, with a weak D call TRBD1 (5 bases). Trimming left V 1 base short and J 8 bases short, with 20 bases between. Germline V gene lookup returns CDR1 SGHTA and CDR2 FQGNSA. This CDR3 has 17 residues. In DNA form, the CDR3 reads TGTGCCAGCAGCTTAGTCTATTTGGGGCAGGGTAGGGAAAAACTGTTTTTT. Its protein is CASSLVYLGQGREKLFF.

As concerns this clone: One end of the junction is discordant with germline, which a read error may explain. This chain joins TRBV30 and TRBJ1-1; 8 nucleotides agree with TRBD1. This CDR3 contains 15 residues. Germline V CDR1 and CDR2: GTSNPN, SVGIG (reference sequence). The CDR3 here is CAGSVQGGWDTEAFF. CDR3 sequence (DNA): TGTGCCGGGAGTGTACAGGGGGGCTGGGACACTGAAGCTTTCTTT.

This chain joins TRBV27 and TRBJ2-1; D unclear. V was shortened by 2 bases and J by 4 bases, with 6 bases between the two germline ends. Germline CDR1 is MNHEY and CDR2 is SMNVEV (reference sequence). This CDR3 is 13 amino acids long. The CDR3 sequence: CASSLNKYNEQFF. Here the CDR3 DNA reads TGTGCCAGCAGTTTAAACAAATACAATGAGCAGTTCTTC.

The J gene is TRBJ2-2, the V gene TRBV18, with D possibly being TRBD2 (5 bases). Per germline, CDR1 KGHSH and CDR2 LQKENI. The ends were cut back, 4 bases at V and 3 bases at J, with 12 bases in the middle. This CDR3 contains 15 residues. CDR3 sequence: CASSRSPGDTGELFF. CDR3 in DNA: TGTGCCAGCTCACGCAGCCCCGGGGACACCGGGGAGCTGTTTTTT.

In nucleotides, the CDR3 is TGTGCCAGCAGTTCCCGACAGGGGGGCAAAAACATTCAGTACTTC. Amino acids: CASSSRQGGKNIQYF. This chain links TRBV27 with TRBJ2-4; 9 positions agree with TRBD1. From germline, CDR1 is MNHEY and CDR2 SMNVEV (reference sequence). This CDR3 has 15 amino acids. The junction had 4 bases not matched to a gene; V was cut back by 4 bases and J by 3 bases.

A note on this clone: The same CDR3 also results from other DNA sequences found in this sample. The rearrangement links TRBV4-3 to TRBJ2-2; 8 nucleotides align to TRBD2. The CDR3 sequence is 17 residues long. Trimming cost V 1 base and J 5 bases; bases outside gene matches: 9. Per the germline V gene, CDR1 is LGHNA and CDR2 is YSLEER. The CDR3 DNA sequence: TGCGCCAGCAGCCAAGTTCCCGGACTAGCAAATACCGGGGAGCTGTTTTTT. Translation gives CASSQVPGLANTGELFF.